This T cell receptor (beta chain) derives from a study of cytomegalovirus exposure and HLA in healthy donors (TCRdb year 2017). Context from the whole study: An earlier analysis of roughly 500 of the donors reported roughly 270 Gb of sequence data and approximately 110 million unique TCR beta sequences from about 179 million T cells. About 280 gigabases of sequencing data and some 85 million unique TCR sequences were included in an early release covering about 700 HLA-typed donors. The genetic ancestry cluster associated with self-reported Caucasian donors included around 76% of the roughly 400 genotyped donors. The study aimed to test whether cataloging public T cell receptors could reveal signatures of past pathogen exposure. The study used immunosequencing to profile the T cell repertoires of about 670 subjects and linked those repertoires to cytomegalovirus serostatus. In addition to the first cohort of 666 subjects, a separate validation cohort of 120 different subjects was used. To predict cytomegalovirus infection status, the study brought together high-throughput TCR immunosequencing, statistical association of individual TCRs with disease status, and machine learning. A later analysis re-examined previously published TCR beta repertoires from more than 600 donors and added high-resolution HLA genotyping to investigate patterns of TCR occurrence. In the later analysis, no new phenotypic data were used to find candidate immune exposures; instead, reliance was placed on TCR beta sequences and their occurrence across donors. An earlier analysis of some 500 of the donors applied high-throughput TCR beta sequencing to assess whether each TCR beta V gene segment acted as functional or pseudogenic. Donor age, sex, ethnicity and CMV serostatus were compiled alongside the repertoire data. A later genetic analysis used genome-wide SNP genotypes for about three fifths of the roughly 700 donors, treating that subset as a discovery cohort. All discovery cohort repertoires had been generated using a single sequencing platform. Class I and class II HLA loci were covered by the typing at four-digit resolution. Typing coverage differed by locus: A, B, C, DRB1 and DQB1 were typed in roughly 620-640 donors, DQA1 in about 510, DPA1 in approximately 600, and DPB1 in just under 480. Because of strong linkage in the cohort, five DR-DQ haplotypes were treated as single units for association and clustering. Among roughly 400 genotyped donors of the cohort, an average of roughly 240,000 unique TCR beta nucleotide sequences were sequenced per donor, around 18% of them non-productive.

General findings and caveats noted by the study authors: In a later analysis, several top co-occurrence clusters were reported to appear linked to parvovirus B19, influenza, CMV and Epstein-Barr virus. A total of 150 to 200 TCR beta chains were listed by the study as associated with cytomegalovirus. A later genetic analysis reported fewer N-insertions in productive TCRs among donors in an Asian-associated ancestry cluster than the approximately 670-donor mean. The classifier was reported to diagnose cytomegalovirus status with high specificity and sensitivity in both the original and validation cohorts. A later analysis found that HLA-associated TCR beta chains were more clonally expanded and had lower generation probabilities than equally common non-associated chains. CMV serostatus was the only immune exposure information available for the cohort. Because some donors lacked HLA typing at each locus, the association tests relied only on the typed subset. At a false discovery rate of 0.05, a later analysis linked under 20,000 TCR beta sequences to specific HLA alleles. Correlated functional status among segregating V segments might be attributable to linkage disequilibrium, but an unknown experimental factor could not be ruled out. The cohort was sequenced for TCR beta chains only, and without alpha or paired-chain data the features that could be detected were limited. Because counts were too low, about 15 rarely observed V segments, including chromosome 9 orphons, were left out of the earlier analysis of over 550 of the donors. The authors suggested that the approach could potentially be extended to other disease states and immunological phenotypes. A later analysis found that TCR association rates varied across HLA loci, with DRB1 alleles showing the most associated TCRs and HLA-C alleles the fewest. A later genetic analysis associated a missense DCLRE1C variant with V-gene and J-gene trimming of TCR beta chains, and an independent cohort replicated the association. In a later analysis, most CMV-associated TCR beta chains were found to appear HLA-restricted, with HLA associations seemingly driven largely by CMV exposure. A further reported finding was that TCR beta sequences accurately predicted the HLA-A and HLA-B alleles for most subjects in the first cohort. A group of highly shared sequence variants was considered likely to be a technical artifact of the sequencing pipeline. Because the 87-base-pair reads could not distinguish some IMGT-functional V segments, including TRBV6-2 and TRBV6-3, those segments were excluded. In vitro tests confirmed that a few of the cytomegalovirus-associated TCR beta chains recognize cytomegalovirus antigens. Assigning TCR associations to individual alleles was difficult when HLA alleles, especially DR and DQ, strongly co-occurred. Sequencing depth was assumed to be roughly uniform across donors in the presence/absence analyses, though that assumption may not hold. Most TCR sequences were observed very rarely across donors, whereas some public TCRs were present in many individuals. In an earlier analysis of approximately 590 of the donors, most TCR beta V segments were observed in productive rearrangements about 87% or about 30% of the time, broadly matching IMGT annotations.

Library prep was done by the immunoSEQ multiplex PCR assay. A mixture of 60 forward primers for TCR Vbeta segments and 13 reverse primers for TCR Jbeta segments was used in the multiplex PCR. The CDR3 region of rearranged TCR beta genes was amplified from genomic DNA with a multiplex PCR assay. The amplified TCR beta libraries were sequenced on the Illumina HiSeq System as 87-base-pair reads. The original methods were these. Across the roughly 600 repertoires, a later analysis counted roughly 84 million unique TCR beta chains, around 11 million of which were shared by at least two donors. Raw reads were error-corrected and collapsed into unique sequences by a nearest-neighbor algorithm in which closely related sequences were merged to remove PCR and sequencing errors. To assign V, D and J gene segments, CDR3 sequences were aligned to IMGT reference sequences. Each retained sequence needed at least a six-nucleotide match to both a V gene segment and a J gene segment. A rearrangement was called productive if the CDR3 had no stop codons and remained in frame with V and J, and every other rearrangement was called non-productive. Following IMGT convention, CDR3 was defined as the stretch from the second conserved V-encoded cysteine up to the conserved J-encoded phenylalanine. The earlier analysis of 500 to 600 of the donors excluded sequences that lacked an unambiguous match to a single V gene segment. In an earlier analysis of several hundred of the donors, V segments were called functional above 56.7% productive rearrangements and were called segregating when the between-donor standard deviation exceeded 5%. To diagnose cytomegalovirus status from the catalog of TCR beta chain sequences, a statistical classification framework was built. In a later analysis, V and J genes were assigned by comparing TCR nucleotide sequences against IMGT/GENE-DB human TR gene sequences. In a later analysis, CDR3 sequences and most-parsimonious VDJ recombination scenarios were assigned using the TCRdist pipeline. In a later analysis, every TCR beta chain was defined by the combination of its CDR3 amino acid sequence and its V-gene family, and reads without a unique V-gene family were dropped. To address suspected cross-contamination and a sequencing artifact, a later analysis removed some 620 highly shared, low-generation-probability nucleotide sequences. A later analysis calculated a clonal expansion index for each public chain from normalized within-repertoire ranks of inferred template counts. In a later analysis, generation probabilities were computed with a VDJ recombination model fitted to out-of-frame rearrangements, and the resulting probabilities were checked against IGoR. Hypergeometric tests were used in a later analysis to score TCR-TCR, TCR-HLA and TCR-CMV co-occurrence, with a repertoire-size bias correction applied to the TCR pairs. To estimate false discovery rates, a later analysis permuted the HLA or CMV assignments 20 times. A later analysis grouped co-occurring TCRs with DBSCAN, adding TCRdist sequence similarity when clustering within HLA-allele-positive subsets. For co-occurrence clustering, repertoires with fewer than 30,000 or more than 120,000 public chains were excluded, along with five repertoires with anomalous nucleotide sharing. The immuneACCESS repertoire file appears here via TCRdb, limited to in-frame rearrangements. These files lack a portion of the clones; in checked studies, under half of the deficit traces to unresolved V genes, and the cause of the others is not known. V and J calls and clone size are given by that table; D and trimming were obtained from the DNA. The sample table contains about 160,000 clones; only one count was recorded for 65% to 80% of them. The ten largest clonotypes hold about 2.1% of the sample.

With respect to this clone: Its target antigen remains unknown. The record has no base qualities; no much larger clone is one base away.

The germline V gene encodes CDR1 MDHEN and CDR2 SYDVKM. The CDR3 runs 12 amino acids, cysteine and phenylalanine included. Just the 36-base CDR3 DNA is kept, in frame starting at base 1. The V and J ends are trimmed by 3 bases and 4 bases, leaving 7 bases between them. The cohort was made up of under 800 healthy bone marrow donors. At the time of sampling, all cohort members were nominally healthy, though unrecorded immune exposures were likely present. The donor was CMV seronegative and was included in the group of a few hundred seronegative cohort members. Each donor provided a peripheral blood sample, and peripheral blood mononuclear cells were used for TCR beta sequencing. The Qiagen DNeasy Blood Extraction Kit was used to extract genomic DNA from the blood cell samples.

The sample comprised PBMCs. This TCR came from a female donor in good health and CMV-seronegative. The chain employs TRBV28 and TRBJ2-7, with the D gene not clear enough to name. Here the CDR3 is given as CASSLSEYEQYF. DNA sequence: TGTGCCAGCAGTTTGTCGGAGTACGAGCAGTACTTC.